This record concerns one T cell receptor beta chain sequence. Its antigen remains unidentified. The data belong to a study of OX40 agonist ivuxolimab in advanced cancers. The overall study: Patients took ivuxolimab, an agonistic anti-OX40 (CD134) antibody. Cohort: around 79% men, mean age around 61, aged roughly 20 to 79. Enrollees could have had prior anti-PD-1, anti-PD-L1 or anti-CTLA-4 therapy, which about 42% had received.

Study conclusions and caveats: Individuals who were partial responders at 0.1-3.0 mg/kg had clonal expansion that ranked among the lowest.

V lost 2 bases to trimming and J lost 0 bases, with 17 bases between them. The germline CDR1 and CDR2 sequences are GTSNPN and SVGIG (reference sequence). CDR3 length equals 17 residues. The table came from immunoSEQ multiplex PCR; TCRdb's copy has only in-frame clones and leaves some out. Among 98,000 or so clones listed, roughly 83% were seen once. This sample comprised CD4+ or CD8+ T cells sorted from blood, obtained in a trial of the OX40 agonist ivuxolimab. V and J are TRBV30 and TRBJ2-1; tentatively, D is TRBD2 (6 bases). The receptor comes from an adult with an advanced solid tumor such as melanoma, head and neck, liver or kidney cancer. CDR3 sequence reads: CAWSPGSSGFSYNEQFF. CDR3 sequence (DNA): TGTGCCTGGAGTCCAGGGAGTAGCGGTTTCTCCTACAATGAGCAGTTCTTC.